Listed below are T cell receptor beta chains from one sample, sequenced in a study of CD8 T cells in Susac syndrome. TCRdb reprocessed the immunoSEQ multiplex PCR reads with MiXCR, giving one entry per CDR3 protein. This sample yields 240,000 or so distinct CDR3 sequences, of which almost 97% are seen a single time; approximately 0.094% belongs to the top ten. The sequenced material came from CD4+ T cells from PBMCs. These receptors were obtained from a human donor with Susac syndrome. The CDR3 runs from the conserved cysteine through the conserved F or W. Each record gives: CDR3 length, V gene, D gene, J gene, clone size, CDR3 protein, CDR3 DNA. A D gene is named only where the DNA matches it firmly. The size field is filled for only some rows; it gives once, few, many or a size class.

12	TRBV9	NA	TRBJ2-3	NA	CASSTGTDTQYF	TGTGCCAGCAGCACGGGAACAGATACGCAGTATTTT
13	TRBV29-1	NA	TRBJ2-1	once	CSADRTTYNEQFF	TGCAGCGCTGACCGGACAACCTACAATGAGCAGTTCTTC
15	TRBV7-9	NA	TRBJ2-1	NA	CASSQLGIPYNEQFF	TGTGCCAGCAGCCAACTGGGGATCCCTTACAATGAGCAGTTCTTC
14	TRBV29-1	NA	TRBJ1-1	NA	CSVENHRANTEAFF	TGCAGCGTTGAAAACCACAGGGCGAACACTGAAGCTTTCTTT
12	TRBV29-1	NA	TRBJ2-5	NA	CSATLLEETQYF	TGCAGCGCTACCCTATTGGAAGAGACCCAGTACTTC
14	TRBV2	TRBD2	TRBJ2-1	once	CASRGLAGANEQFF	TGTGCCAGCAGAGGACTAGCGGGAGCAAATGAGCAGTTCTTC
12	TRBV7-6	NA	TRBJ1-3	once	CASSFIGGTIYF	TGTGCCAGCAGCTTCATCGGAGGCACCATATATTTT
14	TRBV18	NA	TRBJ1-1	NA	CASSPPALLTEAFF	TGTGCCAGCTCACCGCCTGCCCTCCTCACTGAAGCTTTCTTT
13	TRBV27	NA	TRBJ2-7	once	CASGPGGAYEQYF	TGTGCCAGCGGACCAGGGGGGGCCTACGAGCAGTACTTC
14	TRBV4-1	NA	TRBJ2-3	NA	CASSQSLWDDTQYF	TGCGCCAGCAGCCAGAGCCTATGGGACGATACGCAGTATTTT
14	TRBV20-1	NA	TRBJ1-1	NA	CSARDLRGNTEAFF	TGCAGTGCTAGAGATCTGCGGGGGAACACTGAAGCTTTCTTT
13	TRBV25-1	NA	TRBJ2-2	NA	CASREMETGELFF	TGTGCCAGCAGGGAGATGGAAACCGGGGAGCTGTTTTTT
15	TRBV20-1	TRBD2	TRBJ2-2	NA	CSAQLAGGNTGELFF	TGCAGTGCGCAACTAGCGGGAGGGAACACCGGGGAGCTGTTTTTT
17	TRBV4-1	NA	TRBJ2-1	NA	CASSHPERSSSYNEQFF	TGCGCCAGCAGCCACCCCGAGCGGTCAAGCTCCTACAATGAGCAGTTCTTC
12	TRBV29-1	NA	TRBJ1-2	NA	CSVNMGGYGYTF	TGCAGCGTAAATATGGGGGGCTATGGCTACACCTTC
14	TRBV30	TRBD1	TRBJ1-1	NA	CAWHRGQGNTEAFF	TGTGCCTGGCACCGGGGACAGGGGAACACTGAAGCTTTCTTT
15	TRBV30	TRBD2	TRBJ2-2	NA	CAWIMREFDTGELFF	TGTGCCTGGATAATGCGGGAGTTTGACACCGGGGAGCTGTTTTTT
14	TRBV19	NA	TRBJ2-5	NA	CASSTWTEQETQYF	TGTGCCAGTAGTACTTGGACGGAACAAGAGACCCAGTACTTC
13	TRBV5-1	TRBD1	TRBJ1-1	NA	CASSLRTGGEAFF	TGCGCCAGCAGCCTTCGGACAGGGGGTGAAGCTTTCTTT
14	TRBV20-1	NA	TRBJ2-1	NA	CSTTSGNSYNEQFF	TGCAGTACCACCTCCGGGAACTCCTACAATGAGCAGTTCTTC
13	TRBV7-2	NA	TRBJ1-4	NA	CASSLQYDEKLFF	TGTGCCAGCAGCCTCCAATATGACGAAAAACTGTTTTTT
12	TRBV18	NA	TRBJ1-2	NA	CASSSSGYGYTF	TGTGCCAGCTCCAGTAGTGGTTATGGCTACACCTTC
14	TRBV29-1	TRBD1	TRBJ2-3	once	CSVVGQGATDTQYF	TGCAGCGTCGTGGGACAGGGGGCCACAGATACGCAGTATTTT
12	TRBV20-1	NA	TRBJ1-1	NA	CSAIRDPREAFF	TGCAGTGCTATCAGGGATCCACGGGAAGCTTTCTTT
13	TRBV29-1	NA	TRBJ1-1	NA	CSVLSVMNTEAFF	TGCAGCGTTCTCAGCGTAATGAACACTGAAGCTTTCTTT
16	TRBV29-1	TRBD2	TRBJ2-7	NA	CSVGTSGLAAPYEQYF	TGCAGCGTCGGGACATCGGGACTAGCGGCACCCTACGAGCAGTACTTC
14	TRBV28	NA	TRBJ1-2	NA	CASSLQRLDYGYTF	TGTGCCAGCAGTTTACAAAGGTTGGACTATGGCTACACCTTC
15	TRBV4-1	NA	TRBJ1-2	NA	CANSQEEGTYYGYTF	TGCGCCAACAGCCAAGAGGAGGGGACCTACTATGGCTACACCTTC
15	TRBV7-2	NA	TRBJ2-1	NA	CASSDRETNYNEQFF	TGTGCCAGCAGCGACCGGGAGACAAATTACAATGAGCAGTTCTTC
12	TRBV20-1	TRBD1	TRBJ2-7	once	CSAGDRADEQYF	TGCAGTGCCGGGGACAGGGCAGACGAGCAGTACTTC
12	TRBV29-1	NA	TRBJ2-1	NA	CSSGTYYNEQFF	TGCAGCTCTGGGACCTACTACAATGAGCAGTTCTTC
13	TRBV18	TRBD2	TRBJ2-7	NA	CASSPGRGYEQYF	TGTGCCAGCTCCCCCGGGAGGGGCTACGAGCAGTACTTC
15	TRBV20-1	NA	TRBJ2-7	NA	CSARTHSGFSYEQYF	TGCAGTGCTAGAACCCACAGCGGATTCTCCTACGAGCAGTACTTC
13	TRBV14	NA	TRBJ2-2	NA	CASSKGLTGELFF	TGTGCCAGCAGCAAAGGACTCACCGGGGAGCTGTTTTTT
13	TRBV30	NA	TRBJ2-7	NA	CAWSVQGTGEQYF	TGTGCCTGGAGTGTACAAGGGACGGGTGAGCAGTACTTC
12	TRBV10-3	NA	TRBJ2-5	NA	CAISGGGETQYF	TGTGCCATCAGTGGAGGTGGGGAGACCCAGTACTTC
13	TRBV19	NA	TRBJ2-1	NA	CASSNAGPNEQFF	TGTGCCAGTAGTAACGCAGGGCCCAATGAGCAGTTCTTC
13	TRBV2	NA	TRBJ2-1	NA	CASSGRADNEQFF	TGTGCCAGCAGTGGCCGGGCGGACAATGAGCAGTTCTTC
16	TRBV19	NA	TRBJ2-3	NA	CASSGGGHPSTDTQYF	TGTGCCAGTAGCGGTGGCGGTCACCCTAGCACAGATACGCAGTATTTT
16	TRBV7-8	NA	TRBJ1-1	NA	CASSFPDLNANTEAFF	TGTGCCAGCAGCTTCCCAGATCTAAACGCGAACACTGAAGCTTTCTTT
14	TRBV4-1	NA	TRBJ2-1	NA	CASSRTLRLNEQFF	TGCGCCAGCAGCCGAACCTTGAGGTTGAATGAGCAGTTCTTC
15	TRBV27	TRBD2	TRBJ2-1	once	CASLSGTSGIGEQFF	TGTGCCAGCCTGAGCGGGACTAGCGGAATCGGCGAGCAGTTCTTC
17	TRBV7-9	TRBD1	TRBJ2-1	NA	CASSGNRPGQGDNEQFF	TGTGCCAGCAGCGGAAACCGACCGGGACAGGGAGATAATGAGCAGTTCTTC
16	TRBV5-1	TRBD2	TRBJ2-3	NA	CASSLVLAEYTDTQYF	TGCGCCAGCAGCTTGGTCCTAGCGGAGTACACAGATACGCAGTATTTT
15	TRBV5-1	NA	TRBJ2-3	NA	CASRSLLGGTDTQYF	TGCGCCAGCAGGTCTTTGCTTGGCGGCACAGATACGCAGTATTTT
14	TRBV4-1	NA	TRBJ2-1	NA	CASSQDTSPNEQFF	TGCGCCAGCAGCCAAGATACTAGTCCAAATGAGCAGTTCTTC
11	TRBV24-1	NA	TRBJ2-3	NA	CATSVADTQYF	TGTGCCACCAGTGTTGCAGATACGCAGTATTTT
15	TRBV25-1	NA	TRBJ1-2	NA	CASSEAGAGAGGYTF	TGTGCCAGCAGTGAAGCCGGGGCGGGCGCCGGTGGCTACACCTTC
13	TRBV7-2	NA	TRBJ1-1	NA	CASSFDGDGEAFF	TGTGCCAGCAGCTTCGATGGGGACGGCGAAGCTTTCTTT
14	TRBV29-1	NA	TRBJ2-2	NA	CSVDLLGNTGELFF	TGCAGCGTTGATTTACTAGGGAACACCGGGGAGCTGTTTTTT
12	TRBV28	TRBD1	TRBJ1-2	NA	CATGTGRYGYTF	TGTGCCACCGGGACAGGGAGATATGGCTACACCTTC
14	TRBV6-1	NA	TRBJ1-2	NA	CASSEVWGSYGYTF	TGTGCCAGCAGTGAGGTATGGGGATCCTATGGCTACACCTTC
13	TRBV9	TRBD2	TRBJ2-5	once	CASSAGLEETQYF	TGTGCCAGCAGCGCGGGACTAGAGGAGACCCAGTACTTC
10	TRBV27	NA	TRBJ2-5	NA	CASRWETQYF	TGTGCCAGCCGATGGGAGACCCAGTACTTC
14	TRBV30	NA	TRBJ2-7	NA	CAWRHRGPTYEQYF	TGTGCCTGGAGACACCGGGGTCCCACCTACGAGCAGTACTTC